Shown below are 16 T cell receptor beta chains from a single sample sequenced in a study of identical twins (dated by TCRdb to 2015 to 2016). The receptor library was made with 5' RACE. Sequencing used an Illumina HiSeq 2000. The raw public data were reprocessed by TCRdb itself: fastp quality trimming at Q25, MiXCR clonotype calling, in-frame beta chains only. Entries that share a CDR3 protein sequence are merged under the most common genes and DNA. The sample table lists some 320,000 distinct CDR3 sequences, about 12% of them with a count of one. Together, the top ten hold 7.2% of the sample. This same sample was also part of a study on yellow fever vaccine responses in identical twins.

The sequenced sample was CD8+ T cells sorted from blood. These receptors were taken from a woman in her late teens or twenties in good health.

This clonotype turned up a few times. The chain has TRBV4-1 and TRBJ2-7; a possible D gene is TRBD2 (6 bases). The germline V gene encodes CDR1 MGHRA and CDR2 YSYEKL. The CDR3 totals 15 residues. V dropped 1 base and J dropped 1 base, with 11 bases sitting between them. The CDR3 DNA is TGCGCCAGCAGCCAAGCCCCCGGGACTTCCTACGAGCAGTACTTC. This gives the protein CASSQAPGTSYEQYF.

This clonotype was seen repeatedly, ten times or more. This sequence joins TRBV12-3 or TRBV12-4 and TRBJ2-7; 9 bases agree with TRBD2. CDR3 length: 18 amino acids. After removal of 8 bases from V and 6 bases from J, the junction contained 23 bases not matched to a gene. The CDR3 spells CASSPVWAGGEFEGEQYF. CDR3 nucleotide sequence: TGTGCCAGCTCCCCGGTTTGGGCGGGAGGGGAGTTTGAAGGCGAGCAGTACTTC.

This clonotype was seen only a few times. The gene calls are TRBV28 and TRBJ2-7; D unresolved. Germline V CDR1 and CDR2: MDHEN, SYDVKM. V lost 5 bases to trimming and J lost 0 bases, with 17 bases between them. CDR3 length: 16 residues. This CDR3 reads CASSPTGQRLSYEQYV. The CDR3 coding sequence is TGTGCCAGCAGTCCCACCGGGCAGCGACTCTCCTACGAGCAGTACGTC.

This clonotype occurred a few times. V is TRBV27 and J is TRBJ1-1; weak D call: TRBD1 (5 bases). The V gene's germline CDR1 is MNHEY and CDR2 SMNVEV (reference sequence). The V and J ends lost 5 bases and 0 bases respectively, with 16 bases between them. The CDR3 has 16 residues. CDR3 sequence: CASSEALGHLNTEAFF. The DNA for the CDR3 is TGTGCCAGCAGTGAGGCCCTAGGACACTTGAACACTGAAGCTTTCTTT.

The chain carries TRBV6-2 or TRBV6-3 and TRBJ2-2; no firm D call. The ends were cut back, 2 bases at V and 0 bases at J, with 1 base in the middle. The CDR3 extends over 13 amino acids. Germline V gene data show CDR1 as MNHEY and CDR2 as SVGEGT. The CDR3 nucleotides read TGTGCCAGCAGTTACACGAACACCGGGGAGCTGTTTTTT. Encoded protein: CASSYTNTGELFF.

To note about this clonotype: The junction differs from germline at one of its ends, possibly a read error. The CDR3 sequence is CAISGTGGDYGYTF. As DNA, the CDR3 is TGTGCCATCAGTGGGACAGGGGGCGACTACGGCTACACCTTC. J is TRBJ1-2 and V is TRBV10-3, with 11 bases lining up with TRBD1. Germline CDR1 ENHRY, CDR2 SYGVKD. The CDR3 runs to 14 residues.

This clonotype was recorded a few times. The rearrangement links TRBV4-1 to TRBJ2-7; a weak D match, TRBD1 (6 bases). CDR1 is MGHRA, CDR2 YSYEKL, per germline. The CDR3 sequence is 14 residues long. Trimming left V 2 bases short and J 3 bases short, with 11 bases between. DNA for the CDR3: TGCGCCAGCAGCCAACGAGGGGGTTTCTACGAGCAGTACTTC. Translation gives CASSQRGGFYEQYF.

The chain uses TRBV29-1 and TRBJ2-7; 7 bases line up with TRBD1. CDR1 is SQVTM, CDR2 ANQGSEA, per germline. CDR3 length equals 13 residues. V lost 6 bases to trimming and J lost 6 bases; unmatched junction nucleotides: 11. In DNA form, the CDR3 reads TGCAGCGTCAAAGACAGGGTAGTCGCCGAGCAGTACTTC. Residues: CSVKDRVVAEQYF.

This clonotype was seen many times. The V call is TRBV12-3 or TRBV12-4, the J call TRBJ2-1; D unclear. V was cut by 1 base and J by 0 bases, with 7 bases left in between. The CDR3 consists of 15 residues. The CDR3 reads CASSLELSSYNEQFF. The CDR3 nucleotides are TGTGCCAGCAGTTTAGAGCTAAGCTCCTACAATGAGCAGTTCTTC.

The rearrangement uses TRBV27 and TRBJ2-1; 12 nucleotides agree with TRBD2. In germline, CDR1 is MNHEY, CDR2 SMNVEV (reference sequence). The trim removed 3 bases at V and 7 bases at J, leaving 10 bases unmatched. CDR3 size: 17 residues. The CDR3 sequence is CASSFPGLAGMGNEQFF. The CDR3 DNA reads TGTGCCAGCAGTTTCCCCGGACTAGCGGGAATGGGGAATGAGCAGTTCTTC.

CDR3 DNA sequence: TGTGCCAGCAGCTTAGCGGGACACTTGGGCACTGAAGCTTTCTTT. This codes for CASSLAGHLGTEAFF. This chain links TRBV7-8 with TRBJ1-1; perhaps TRBD1 as D (6 bases). Germline V CDR1 and CDR2: SGHVS, FQNEAQ. The CDR3 runs 15 residues. The V end lost 0 bases, the J end lost 4 bases, and 12 bases lay between the germline ends.

This clonotype appeared many times. This rearrangement joins TRBV12-3 or TRBV12-4 to TRBJ1-1, with a weak D call TRBD1 (6 bases). The CDR3 sequence is 15 residues long. V dropped 4 bases and J dropped 4 bases, with 16 bases sitting between them. CDR3: CASSSPGGRSTEAFF. The CDR3 nucleotides read TGTGCCAGCAGTTCTCCCGGGGGGCGGAGCACTGAAGCTTTCTTT.

The chain carries TRBV20-1 and TRBJ2-2, with D possibly being TRBD2 (5 bases). The ends were cut back, 0 bases at V and 6 bases at J, with 20 bases in the middle. The CDR3 extends over 17 amino acids. Germline V lookup: CDR1 DFQATT, CDR2 SNEGSKA (reference sequence). The CDR3 DNA reads TGCAGTGCTAGAGATAGAACAAGACCCCGGGGTCCCGGGGAGCTGTTTTTT. Translating gives CSARDRTRPRGPGELFF.

CDR3 sequence reads: CASSLSSAGRQPQHF. The DNA of the CDR3 is TGTGCCAGCAGCTTAAGTTCGGCGGGGAGACAGCCCCAGCATTTT. The chain combines TRBV5-8 with TRBJ1-5; D ambiguous. Germline loops: CDR1 SGHTS, CDR2 YDEGEE. V was cut by 2 bases and J by 7 bases, with 16 bases left in between. The length of the CDR3 is 15 residues. The complete variable domain, with remaining parts taken from reference TRBV5-8 and TRBJ1-5, reads EAGVTQSPTHLIKTRGQQATLRCSPISGHTSVYWYQQALGLGLQFLLWYDEGEERNRGNFPPRFSGRQFPNYSSELNVNALELEDSALYLCASSLSSAGRQPQHFGDGTRLSIL.

This clonotype has just a few counts. This chain connects TRBV12-3 or TRBV12-4 to TRBJ2-4; D gene unclear. The V end lost 6 bases, the J end lost 6 bases, and 9 bases lay between the germline ends. The CDR3 runs to 12 residues. This CDR3 reads CASSIGGNIQYF. For the CDR3, the DNA is TGTGCCAGCAGCATAGGTGGAAACATTCAGTACTTC.

In this sample, this clonotype turned up many times. The CDR3 coding sequence is TGCAGTGCTAGAGATGGGAGGCTAGGCGACTCCTACGAGCAGTACTTC. Its translation is CSARDGRLGDSYEQYF. The chain carries TRBV20-1 and TRBJ2-7, with a weak D call TRBD2 (6 bases). Trimming left V 0 bases short and J 0 bases short, with 15 bases between. The CDR3 is 16 amino acids. Germline CDR1 and CDR2: DFQATT and SNEGSKA (reference sequence).